These T cell receptor beta chains were read from a single sample in a study of T cells after yellow fever vaccination. TCRdb re-called the 5' RACE reads with MiXCR, one entry per CDR3 protein. The sample yields 300,000 to 400,000 distinct CDR3 sequences, around 11% seen once. Sequenced here: CD4+ T cells sorted from PBMCs, sampled 45 days after the yellow fever booster vaccination. Receptors originate from a man aged 18 to 29 who received the YFV17D yellow fever vaccine. CDR3s include the opening cysteine and the closing phenylalanine or tryptophan. The listing skips clone size in some rows; elsewhere it reads once, few, many or a size class.

V gene: TRBV12-3/TRBV12-4; clone size: -; J gene: TRBJ1-4; CDR3 protein: CASSRGVQGGEKLFF
V gene: TRBV7-2; clone size: few; J gene: TRBJ2-5; CDR3 protein: CASSWTSGAGETQYF
V gene: TRBV7-9; clone size: many; J gene: TRBJ1-3; CDR3 protein: CASSLNLRSGNTIYF
V gene: TRBV4-3; clone size: -; J gene: TRBJ1-4; CDR3 protein: CASSLERGLGNEKLFF
V gene: TRBV24-1; clone size: -; J gene: TRBJ2-5; CDR3 protein: CATRDRVQETQYF
V gene: TRBV20-1; clone size: few; J gene: TRBJ1-4; CDR3 protein: CSASAGTVTEKLFF
V gene: TRBV3-1; clone size: few; J gene: TRBJ1-2; CDR3 protein: CASSQEVPGYGYTF
V gene: TRBV2; clone size: few; J gene: TRBJ1-2; CDR3 protein: CASTWDTVAFGNTF
V gene: TRBV7-2; clone size: few; J gene: TRBJ1-3; CDR3 protein: CASSLLHSGNTIYF
V gene: TRBV9; clone size: many; J gene: TRBJ1-2; CDR3 protein: CASSVVRDTGPNYGYTF
V gene: TRBV25-1; clone size: many; J gene: TRBJ2-3; CDR3 protein: CASSVDGGDTQYF